The clone carrying this TCR beta chain was counted at least ten times. The antigen is undetermined. Germline CDR1 DFQATT, CDR2 SNEGSKA (reference sequence). This CDR3 has 13 residues. J was trimmed by 5 bases and V by 6 bases; bases with no gene match: 8. No treatment had been given to any patient before thyroid surgery. The data were taken from a study of metastatic and nonmetastatic thyroid tumors. Overall study results and limits: A significant increase in TCR beta diversity was reportedly seen in malignant thyroid tumors relative to benign nodules, in blood and tumor.

TCRdb re-analyzed the PCR reads using MiXCR. The repertoire holds 35,000 to 50,000 clones, with about 12% as singletons. Material: blood. This clonotype was sampled from a male donor with papillary thyroid cancer or a benign thyroid nodule (not recorded which). Some clones in this sample may be carry-over from other donors' samples. The rearrangement uses TRBV20-1 and TRBJ2-3, with TRBD2 matching 7 bases. CDR3 sequence reads: CSAREEDRDTQYF. For the CDR3, the DNA is TGCAGTGCCCGGGAGGAGGATAGAGATACGCAGTATTTT.